The present T cell receptor (beta chain) was sequenced within a study of CD8 T cells in ankylosing spondylitis (dated by TCRdb to 2015 to 2018). For the wider study: To find TCR variants linked to disease, the study profiled T cell receptor beta repertoires in ankylosing spondylitis patients and healthy donors. The full study cohort comprised 20 to 30 ankylosing spondylitis patients and roughly 100 healthy donors. Peripheral blood was sampled, and synovial fluid was also collected from ankylosing spondylitis patients. The paper's findings and limits, for the study overall: According to the report, matched synovial fluid samples from ankylosing spondylitis patients were significantly enriched for the disease-linked clones. The disease-linked clones showed a CD8+ phenotype and occurred at relatively low frequencies in peripheral blood. Some TCR beta motif variants had previously been reported in synovial fluid and blood of reactive arthritis patients, which suggested common disease-initiation mechanisms. Blood from ankylosing spondylitis patients appeared to be characterized by a TCR beta motif made up of fewer than ten highly homologous amino acid variants.

TCRdb shows the sequencer as Illumina HiSeq 2500. Quantitative 5'-RACE with molecular barcodes was the method used to prepare the TCR beta libraries. In the paper's pipeline: A new computational method, built on a probabilistic model of VDJ rearrangement, was used to identify disease-linked TCR variants. TCRdb reprocessing: public reads trimmed at Q25 with fastp, clones called with MiXCR, in-frame beta chains kept. Each entry is one CDR3 protein sequence, shown with its most common DNA and genes. The V and J calls, along with clone size, are taken from TCRdb and not from the paper's own processing. This sample gives about 200,000 distinct CDR3 sequences in total; about 26% of them show up just once. Roughly 6.7% of the sample lies in the top ten. Germline trimming amounts to 4 bases on V and 2 bases on J, with 4 as the count of junction bases outside the gene matches. For CDR1 and CDR2, the germline V gene lists MNHEY and SVGAGI. The CDR3 runs 15 amino acids, cysteine and phenylalanine included. The read is trimmed to its CDR3 DNA, 45 bases read in frame from base 1.

This clonotype occurred many times. The clone's antigen remains unknown. Base quality data are lacking; no much larger clone is found one base away. The chain was built from TRBV6-5 and TRBJ1-3; 8 central nucleotides agree with TRBD1. This clonotype was obtained from a male donor with ankylosing spondylitis or in good health (not recorded which). The sample comprised blood, either unsorted or a sorted T cell fraction (not recorded which). The base sequence is TGTGCCAGCAGTTCCGACAGGGGACCTGGAAACACCATATATTTT. Its product reads: CASSSDRGPGNTIYF.